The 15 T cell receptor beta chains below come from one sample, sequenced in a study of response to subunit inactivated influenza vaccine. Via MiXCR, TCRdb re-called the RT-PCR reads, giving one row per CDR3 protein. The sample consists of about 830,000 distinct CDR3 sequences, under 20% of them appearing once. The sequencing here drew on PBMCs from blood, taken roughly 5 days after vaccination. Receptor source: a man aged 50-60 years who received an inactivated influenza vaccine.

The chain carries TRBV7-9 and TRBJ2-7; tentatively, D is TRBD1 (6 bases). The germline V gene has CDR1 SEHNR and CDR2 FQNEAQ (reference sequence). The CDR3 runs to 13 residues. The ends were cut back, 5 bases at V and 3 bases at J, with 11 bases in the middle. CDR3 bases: TGTGCCAGCAGCCAAAGACAGGACTACGAGCAGTACTTC. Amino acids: CASSQRQDYEQYF.

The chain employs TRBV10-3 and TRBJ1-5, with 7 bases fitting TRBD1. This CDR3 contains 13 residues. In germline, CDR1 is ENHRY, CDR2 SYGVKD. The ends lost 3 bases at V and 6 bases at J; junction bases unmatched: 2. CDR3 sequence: CAISDRGTQPQHF. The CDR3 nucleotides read TGTGCCATCAGTGACAGGGGGACTCAGCCCCAGCATTTT.

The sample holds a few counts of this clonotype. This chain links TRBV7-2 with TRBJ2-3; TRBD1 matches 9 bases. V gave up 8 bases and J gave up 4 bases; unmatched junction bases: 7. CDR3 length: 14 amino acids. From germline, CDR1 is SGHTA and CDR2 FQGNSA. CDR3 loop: CASATGQGSDTQYF. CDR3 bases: TGTGCCAGCGCGACGGGACAGGGATCAGATACGCAGTATTTT.

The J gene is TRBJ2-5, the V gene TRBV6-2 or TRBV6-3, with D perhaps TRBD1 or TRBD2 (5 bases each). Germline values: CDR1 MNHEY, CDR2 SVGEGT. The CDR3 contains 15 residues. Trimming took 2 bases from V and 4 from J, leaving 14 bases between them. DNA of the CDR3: TGTGCCAGCAGTTACGGGGCAAGCCGGGGAGAGACCCAGTACTTC. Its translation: CASSYGASRGETQYF.

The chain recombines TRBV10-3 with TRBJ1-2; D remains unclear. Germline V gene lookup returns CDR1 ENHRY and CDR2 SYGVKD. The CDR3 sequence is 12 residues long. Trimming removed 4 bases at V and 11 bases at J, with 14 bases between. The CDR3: CAISGSSGGYTF. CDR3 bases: TGTGCCATCAGTGGGTCCTCAGGAGGGTACACCTTC.

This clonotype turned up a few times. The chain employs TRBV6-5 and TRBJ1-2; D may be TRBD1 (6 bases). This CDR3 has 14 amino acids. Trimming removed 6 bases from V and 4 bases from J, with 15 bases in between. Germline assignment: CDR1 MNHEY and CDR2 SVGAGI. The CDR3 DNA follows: TGTGCCAGCAGGTACAGGGACGGAATCTATGGCTACACCTTC. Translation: CASRYRDGIYGYTF.

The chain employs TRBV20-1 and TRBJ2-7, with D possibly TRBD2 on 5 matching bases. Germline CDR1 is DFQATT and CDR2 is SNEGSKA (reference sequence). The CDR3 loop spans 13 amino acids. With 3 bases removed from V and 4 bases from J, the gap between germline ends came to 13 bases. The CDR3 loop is CSASLGLGYEQYF. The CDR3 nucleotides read TGCAGTGCTAGCCTCGGACTGGGGTACGAGCAGTACTTC.

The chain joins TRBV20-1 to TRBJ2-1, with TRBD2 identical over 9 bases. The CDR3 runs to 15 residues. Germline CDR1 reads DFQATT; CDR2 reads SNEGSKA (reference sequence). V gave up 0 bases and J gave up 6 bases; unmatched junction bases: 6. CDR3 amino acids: CSARDGTSGFNEQFF. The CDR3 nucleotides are TGCAGTGCTAGAGATGGTACTAGCGGGTTCAATGAGCAGTTCTTC.

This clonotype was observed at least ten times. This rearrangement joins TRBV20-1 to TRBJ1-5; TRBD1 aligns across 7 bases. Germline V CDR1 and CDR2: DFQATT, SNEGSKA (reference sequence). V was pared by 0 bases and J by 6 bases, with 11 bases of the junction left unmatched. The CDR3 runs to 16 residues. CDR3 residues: CSARDIATGSSQPQHF. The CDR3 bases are TGCAGTGCTAGAGACATTGCGACAGGGAGTAGTCAGCCCCAGCATTTT.

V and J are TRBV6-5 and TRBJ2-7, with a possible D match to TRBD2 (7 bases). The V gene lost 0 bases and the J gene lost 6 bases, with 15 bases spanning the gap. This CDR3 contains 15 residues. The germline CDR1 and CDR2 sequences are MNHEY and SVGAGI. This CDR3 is CASSYSGGRGGEQYF. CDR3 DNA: TGTGCCAGCAGTTACTCGGGGGGGAGAGGGGGCGAGCAGTACTTC.

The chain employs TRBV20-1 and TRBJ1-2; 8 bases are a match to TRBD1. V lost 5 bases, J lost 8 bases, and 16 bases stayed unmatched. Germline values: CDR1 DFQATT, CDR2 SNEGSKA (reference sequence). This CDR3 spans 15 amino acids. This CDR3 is CSALSPRQGKGGYTF. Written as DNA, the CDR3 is TGCAGTGCTCTCTCCCCTCGACAGGGGAAAGGAGGCTACACCTTC.

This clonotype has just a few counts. CDR3: CSASATDTQYF. Here the CDR3 DNA reads TGCAGTGCTAGCGCCACAGATACGCAGTATTTT. This rearrangement joins TRBV20-1 to TRBJ2-3; D is ambiguous. The germline gives CDR1 DFQATT, CDR2 SNEGSKA (reference sequence). V gave up 3 bases and J gave up 2 bases, with 3 bases separating them. The CDR3 length is 11 residues.

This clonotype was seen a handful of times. Here the CDR3 reads CASSPGLAGGRNEQYF. CDR3 in DNA: TGTGCCAGCAGCCCGGGACTAGCGGGGGGGCGCAACGAGCAGTACTTC. The chain recombines TRBV7-2 with TRBJ2-7, with 16 bases that match TRBD2. Germline CDR1 reads SGHTA; CDR2 reads FQGNSA. The V and J ends lost 5 bases and 5 bases, in that order; junction bases with no gene match: 6. The CDR3 sequence is 16 residues long.

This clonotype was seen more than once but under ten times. The CDR3 DNA sequence: TGTGCCAGCAGGGTGGGAGGTAACACCGGGGAGCTGTTTTTT. This sequence encodes CASRVGGNTGELFF. The rearrangement joins TRBV6-1 to TRBJ2-2, with a tentative D call TRBD2 (6 bases). V gave up 6 bases and J gave up 2 bases, with 10 bases separating them. Per germline, CDR1 MNHNS and CDR2 SASEGT. CDR3 length equals 14 residues.

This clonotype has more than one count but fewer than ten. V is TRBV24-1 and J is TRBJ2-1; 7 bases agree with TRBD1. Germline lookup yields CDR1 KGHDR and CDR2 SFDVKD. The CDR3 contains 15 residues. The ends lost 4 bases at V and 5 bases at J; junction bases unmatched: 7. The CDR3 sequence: CATSDPGQSDNEQFF. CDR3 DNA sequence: TGTGCCACCAGTGACCCGGGACAGTCGGACAATGAGCAGTTCTTC.